This TCR beta chain was captured by sequencing in a study of OX40 agonist ivuxolimab in advanced cancers. Regarding the study in general: The costimulatory receptor OX40 (CD134) was targeted by ivuxolimab, a fully human IgG2 agonistic monoclonal antibody. Prior anti-PD-1, anti-PD-L1 or anti-CTLA-4 therapy was permitted, and 35% to 40% of dose-escalation patients had received checkpoint inhibitors. The purpose of peripheral TCRbeta sequencing was to test whether ivuxolimab changed TCR sequence diversity and led to clonal T-cell expansion. The dose-escalation cohort was 82.7% male with a mean age of about 60 years, ranging from about 20 to 85. Three dose-escalation patients achieved partial responses, one with hepatocellular carcinoma and two with cutaneous melanoma. Among the 52 dose-escalation patients, 19 had hepatocellular carcinoma, approximately 15 melanoma, 9 renal cell carcinoma and 9 head and neck cancer. The monotherapy dose-escalation portion (N ≈ 55 patients) of the phase I ivuxolimab trial is reported in the paper. Intravenous ivuxolimab was administered to patients every 2 weeks at six dose levels: 0.01, 0.1, 0.3, 1.5, 3 and 10 mg/kg. Overall results and qualifications from the work: In the 0.1-3.0 mg/kg groups, partial responders had among the lowest normalized peripheral clonal expansion, particularly in CD8+ T cells. The antigen specificity of the peripheral T cells that underwent clonal expansion was not determined. After ivuxolimab, expanded clones were on average more numerous among CD8+ T cells than among CD4+ T cells. Low levels of normalized T-cell clonal expansion were also seen in some nonresponding patients. At doses of 0.1 to 3.0 mg/kg, clonal expansion of both CD4+ and CD8+ blood T cells was observed from baseline to week 6.

Points on this clone: It lacks a known antigen. The record has no base qualities; no much larger clone is one base away.

The CDR3 starts with the cysteine, ends with the phenylalanine, and has 14 residues. Of all the DNA, just the CDR3 is kept, 42 bases in frame from base 1. V is pared back by 4 bases and J by 0 bases, with 10 bases lying between the germline termini. The germline V gene gives CDR1 as SQVTM and CDR2 as ANQGSEA. Genomic DNA was isolated from the sorted cells so that the TCRbeta CDR3 region could be sequenced. TCRbeta CDR3 regions were sequenced using the immunoSEQ Assay. TCRdb carries this immuneACCESS record with in-frame sequences only. Its versions omit some clonotypes, under half of them owing to an unresolved V gene in the studies checked, with the rest unexplained. The sample table holds roughly 45,000 clones, of which around nine tenths were seen once. The top ten hold 5.5% to 8.5% of the sample. Patients with a history of autoimmune disease or receiving systemic immunosuppression were excluded from the trial. Peripheral blood for TCR sequencing was collected from all dose cohorts at baseline, on cycle 4 day 1, and on cycle 7 day 1. The samples were taken from a phase I, first-in-human, multicenter, open-label dose-escalation trial of ivuxolimab. The trial enrolled adults with locally advanced or metastatic head and neck squamous cell, hepatocellular, melanoma or renal cell carcinoma. Before TCR sequencing, CD4+ and CD8+ T cells were separately sorted from peripheral blood.

This TCR was recovered from an adult with an advanced solid tumor such as melanoma, head and neck, liver or kidney cancer. Here the sequenced sample was CD4+ or CD8+ T cells sorted from blood, taken in a trial of the OX40 agonist ivuxolimab. Recombination connected TRBV29-1 to TRBJ1-3; TRBD1 is possibly the D segment (6 matching bases). In nucleotides, the sequence is TGCAGCGTTGCCCAGACAGGCTCTGGAAACACCATATATTTT. This is translated as CSVAQTGSGNTIYF.